Reported below is one TCR beta chain. Its antigen is not identified. Germline V gene lookup returns CDR1 ENHRY and CDR2 SYGVKD. The CDR3 totals 13 residues. The V gene lost 4 bases and the J gene lost 4 bases, with 10 bases spanning the gap. The sample originates from a study of response to subunit inactivated influenza vaccine. The study's findings and limits: Only a handful of new T cells, the authors suggested, are recruited with each seasonal influenza vaccination.

Using its own MiXCR run on the RT-PCR reads, TCRdb lists one record per CDR3 protein. The repertoire has approximately 700,000 distinct CDR3 sequences, approximately 15% of them found once; the top ten carry less than 7%. The chain is built from TRBV10-3 and TRBJ2-5, with a tentative D call TRBD1 (5 bases). Sequenced material: PBMCs from blood, taken 14 days before vaccination. The sequence derives from a man between 45 and 60 years old who received an inactivated influenza vaccine. The CDR3 region has the DNA TGTGCCATCAGTGGTGCTAGGGGAGAGACCCAGTACTTC. It codes for CAISGARGETQYF.